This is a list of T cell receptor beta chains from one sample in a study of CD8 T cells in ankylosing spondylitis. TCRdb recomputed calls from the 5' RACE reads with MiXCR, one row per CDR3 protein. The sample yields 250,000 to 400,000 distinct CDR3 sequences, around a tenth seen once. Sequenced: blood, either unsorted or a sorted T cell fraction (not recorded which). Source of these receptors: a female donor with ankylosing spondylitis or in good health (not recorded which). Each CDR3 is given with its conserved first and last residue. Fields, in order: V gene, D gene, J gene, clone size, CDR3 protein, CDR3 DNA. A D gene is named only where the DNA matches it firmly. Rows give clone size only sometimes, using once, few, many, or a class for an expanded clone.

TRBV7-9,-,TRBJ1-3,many,CASAALGGSSGNTIYF,TGTGCCAGCGCGGCCTTGGGAGGGAGCTCTGGAAACACCATATATTTT
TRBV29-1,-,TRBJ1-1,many,CSGALNTEAFF,TGCAGCGGGGCTCTGAACACTGAAGCTTTCTTT
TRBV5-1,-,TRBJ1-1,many,CASGGGSRTNTEAFF,TGCGCCAGCGGGGGGGGCAGTCGCACGAACACTGAAGCTTTCTTT
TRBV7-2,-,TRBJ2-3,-,CASSLAPVGRRTDAQYF,TGTGCCAGCAGCTTAGCGCCTGTTGGGAGGCGAACAGATGCGCAGTATTTT
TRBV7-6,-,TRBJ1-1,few,CASRRGGAGTNTEAFF,TGTGCCAGCAGGAGAGGGGGGGCCGGGACGAACACTGAAGCTTTCTTT
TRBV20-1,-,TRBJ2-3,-,CSATRRGSTDTQYF,TGCAGTGCTACCCGTAGGGGGAGCACAGATACGCAGTATTTT
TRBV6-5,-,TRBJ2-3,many,CASSYSPGTDTQYF,TGTGCCAGCAGTTACTCGCCCGGCACAGATACGCAGTATTTT
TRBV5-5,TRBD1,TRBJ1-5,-,CASSPGQGTHQPQHF,TGTGCCAGCAGCCCGGGACAGGGGACGCATCAGCCCCAGCATTTT
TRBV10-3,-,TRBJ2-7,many,CAISDFRDSYEQYF,TGTGCCATCAGTGATTTCAGGGACTCCTACGAGCAGTACTTC
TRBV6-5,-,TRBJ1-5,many,CASSYTGNQPQHF,TGTGCCAGCAGTTACACGGGGAATCAGCCCCAGCATTTT
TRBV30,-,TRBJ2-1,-,CAWDLYDNEQFF,TGTGCCTGGGATCTCTACGACAATGAGCAGTTCTTC
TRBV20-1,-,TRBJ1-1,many,CSASSTANTEAFF,TGCAGTGCTTCCTCGACGGCGAACACTGAAGCTTTCTTT
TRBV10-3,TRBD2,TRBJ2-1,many,CAISANPAGGLDEQFF,TGTGCCATCAGTGCTAACCCAGCGGGGGGGCTTGATGAGCAGTTCTTC
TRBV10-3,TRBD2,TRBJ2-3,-,CAIEKGGADTQYF,TGTGCCATCGAAAAGGGAGGGGCAGATACGCAGTATTTT
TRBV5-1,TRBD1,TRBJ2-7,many,CASSLQGAGGYEQYF,TGCGCCAGCAGCCTGCAGGGGGCAGGGGGCTACGAGCAGTACTTC
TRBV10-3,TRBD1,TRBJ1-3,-,CAISAGTGSGNTIYF,TGTGCCATCAGCGCCGGGACAGGGTCTGGAAACACCATATATTTT
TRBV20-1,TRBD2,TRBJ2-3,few,CSATLSGADTDTQYF,TGCAGTGCAACCCTTAGCGGGGCCGACACAGATACGCAGTATTTT
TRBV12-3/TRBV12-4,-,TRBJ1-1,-,CASSLAQGRSEAFF,TGTGCCAGCAGTTTAGCTCAGGGCAGGAGCGAAGCTTTCTTT
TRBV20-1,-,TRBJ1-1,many,CSARPTGRTEAFF,TGCAGTGCTAGACCCACGGGGCGCACTGAAGCTTTCTTT
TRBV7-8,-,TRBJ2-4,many,CASSIASAGTILAKNIQYF,TGTGCCAGCAGCATAGCTTCGGCCGGGACCATATTAGCCAAAAACATTCAGTACTTC
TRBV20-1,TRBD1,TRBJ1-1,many,CSAVTGGTGPEAFF,TGCAGTGCTGTAACAGGGGGCACGGGACCTGAAGCTTTCTTT
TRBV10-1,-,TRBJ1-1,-,CASLSRMNTEAFF,TGCGCCAGCCTCAGCCGAATGAACACTGAAGCTTTCTTT